This is a list of T cell receptor beta chains from one sample in a study of blood T cell repertoires in COVID-19. The protocol was immunoSEQ multiplex PCR, while the TCRdb copy is restricted to in-frame clones and leaves out a portion. The sample comprises 180,000 or so clones, about nine tenths of which are singletons, and about 4.1% rests with the top ten. Sequenced input: peripheral blood. These receptors all come from a woman between 25 and 40 years old with acute or convalescent COVID-19. CDR3s include the opening cysteine and the closing phenylalanine or tryptophan. The order of the fields is J gene, D gene, clone size, V gene, CDR3 protein, CDR3 DNA. The D gene is left open where the match is weak. Size is stated for part of the rows, as once, few or many counts, or as a class when the clone is expanded.

TRBJ2-1,-,-,TRBV29-1,CSGLRGSYNEQFF,TGCAGCGGACTTAGGGGCTCCTACAATGAGCAGTTCTTC
TRBJ1-4,-,-,TRBV3-1/TRBV3-2,CATRGENEKLFF,TGTGCCACGCGGGGGGAAAATGAAAAACTGTTTTTT
TRBJ1-2,-,-,TRBV19,CAMDDGGNYGYTF,TGTGCCATGGACGACGGGGGTAACTATGGCTACACCTTC
TRBJ1-5,TRBD1,-,TRBV28,CASSPGQGGNQPQHF,TGTGCCAGCAGTCCAGGACAGGGTGGCAATCAGCCCCAGCATTTT
TRBJ1-2,-,-,TRBV20-1,CSASSLTFYGYTF,TGCAGTGCTAGTTCACTTACCTTCTATGGCTACACCTTC
TRBJ2-3,TRBD2,-,TRBV18,CASSPSAGGPSDTQYF,TGTGCCAGCTCACCATCAGCGGGAGGTCCATCAGATACGCAGTATTTT
TRBJ2-7,-,-,TRBV19,CASSIGAAYEQYF,TGTGCCAGTAGTATCGGAGCCGCGTACGAGCAGTACTTC
TRBJ2-1,TRBD2,-,TRBV5-1,CASSWAGDLVNEQFF,TGCGCCAGCAGCTGGGCGGGAGATCTCGTCAATGAGCAGTTCTTC
TRBJ1-2,TRBD1,-,TRBV28,CASQSGTANYGYTF,TGTGCCAGCCAATCCGGGACAGCCAACTATGGCTACACCTTC
TRBJ2-3,TRBD2,-,TRBV7-2,CASNPGGTSGTDTQYF,TGTGCCAGCAACCCTGGTGGGACTAGCGGCACAGATACGCAGTATTTT
TRBJ1-2,TRBD1,-,TRBV2,CASRRQGGYTF,TGTGCCAGCAGAAGACAGGGAGGCTACACCTTC
TRBJ2-1,TRBD2,-,TRBV7-2,CASSLQTSGTREQFF,TGTGCCAGCAGCCTGCAGACTAGCGGGACCCGTGAGCAGTTCTTC
TRBJ1-1,-,-,TRBV28,CASSSRTAMNTEAFF,TGTGCCAGCAGTTCTCGGACAGCTATGAACACTGAAGCTTTCTTT
TRBJ2-7,TRBD2,-,TRBV13,CASSFSSGNYEQYF,TGTGCCAGCAGCTTCTCAAGCGGGAACTACGAGCAGTACTTC
TRBJ2-5,-,-,TRBV7-9,CASSPSTSQYF,TGTGCCAGCAGCCCTAGTACGTCCCAGTACTTC
TRBJ2-2,-,once,TRBV9,CASSYYGELFF,TGTGCCAGCAGTTATTACGGGGAGCTGTTTTTT
TRBJ1-1,TRBD1,-,TRBV29-1,CSALPGGYSTEAFF,TGCAGCGCCCTGCCAGGGGGCTACAGCACTGAAGCTTTCTTT
TRBJ2-3,-,-,TRBV7-9,CASTGSGSTDTQYF,TGTGCTAGCACAGGTAGCGGTAGCACAGATACGCAGTATTTT
TRBJ1-2,-,few,TRBV16,CASSQSDRVNYGYTF,TGTGCCAGCAGCCAATCGGACAGAGTTAACTATGGCTACACCTTC
TRBJ1-1,-,-,TRBV12-3/TRBV12-4,CASARGWTLEAFF,TGTGCCAGCGCCAGGGGCTGGACTCTCGAAGCTTTCTTT
TRBJ2-7,TRBD2,-,TRBV9,CASSVALAGVNEQYF,TGTGCCAGCAGCGTAGCCTTAGCGGGAGTAAACGAGCAGTACTTC
TRBJ1-5,-,-,TRBV18,CASSRNGLGATNQPQHF,TGTGCCAGCTCACGCAACGGGCTTGGGGCCACAAATCAGCCCCAGCATTTT
TRBJ1-1,-,-,TRBV14,CASSQVRQGETFF,TGTGCCAGCAGCCAAGTACGGCAGGGTGAAACTTTCTTT
TRBJ2-1,-,-,TRBV6-5,CASSYSTGGGYNEQFF,TGTGCCAGCAGTTACTCAACTGGTGGAGGTTACAATGAGCAGTTCTTC
TRBJ1-3,TRBD1,-,TRBV5-1,CASSITGDSGNTIYF,TGCGCCAGCAGCATAACAGGGGACTCTGGAAACACCATATATTTT
TRBJ2-7,TRBD1,-,TRBV9,CASSGTGGDEQYF,TGTGCCAGCAGCGGGACAGGGGGCGACGAGCAGTACTTC
TRBJ1-1,-,-,TRBV6-5,CASRKSGANTEAFF,TGTGCCAGCAGAAAGTCGGGAGCTAACACTGAAGCTTTCTTT
TRBJ1-6,TRBD1,once,TRBV11-2,CASSPIFYRDRVVNSPLHF,TGTGCCAGCAGTCCCATTTTTTACCGGGACAGGGTGGTGAATTCACCCCTCCACTTT
TRBJ2-7,-,-,TRBV27,CASSLLGGSYEQYF,TGTGCCAGCAGTTTACTTGGGGGGTCCTACGAGCAGTACTTC
TRBJ1-6,-,-,TRBV12-3/TRBV12-4,CASSLAQTRSLHF,TGTGCCAGCAGTTTAGCGCAGACACGGTCCCTCCACTTT
TRBJ1-1,-,-,TRBV5-1,CASSALSVNTEAFF,TGCGCCAGCAGCGCATTAAGCGTGAACACTGAAGCTTTCTTT
TRBJ2-7,TRBD1,-,TRBV5-1,CASSYTGETSYEQYF,TGCGCCAGCAGTTACACAGGGGAGACCTCCTACGAGCAGTACTTC
TRBJ1-5,-,once,TRBV25-1,CASSQGSGPQHF,TGTGCCAGCAGTCAGGGGTCCGGGCCCCAGCATTTT
TRBJ2-2,-,-,TRBV11-3,CASSLVAGTNTGELFF,TGTGCCAGCAGCTTAGTGGCGGGAACGAACACCGGGGAGCTGTTTTTT
TRBJ2-5,-,-,TRBV6-5,CAGRGFQETQYF,TGTGCCGGTAGGGGTTTTCAAGAGACCCAGTACTTC
TRBJ2-7,-,-,TRBV27,CASSLGRSYEQYF,TGTGCCAGCAGTTTAGGGAGGTCCTACGAGCAGTACTTC
TRBJ2-1,-,-,TRBV28,CASRRTTGDEQFF,TGTGCCAGCAGACGAACAACGGGGGATGAGCAGTTCTTC
TRBJ2-7,TRBD1,-,TRBV5-6,CASSPGTGGREQYF,TGTGCCAGCAGCCCCGGGACAGGGGGCCGGGAGCAGTACTTC
TRBJ1-2,-,-,TRBV7-9,CASSLGGQLGYTF,TGTGCCAGCAGCTTAGGGGGACAACTTGGCTACACCTTC
TRBJ2-7,TRBD2,-,TRBV7-2,CASSLGREAYEQYF,TGTGCCAGCAGCTTAGGGCGGGAGGCCTACGAGCAGTACTTC
TRBJ2-3,-,-,TRBV30,CAWSHPGLNTDTQYF,TGTGCCTGGAGTCACCCGGGACTCAACACAGATACGCAGTATTTT
TRBJ2-7,-,-,TRBV30,CAWSTGPISYEQYF,TGTGCCTGGAGTACTGGGCCGATCTCCTACGAGCAGTACTTC
TRBJ2-7,TRBD2,-,TRBV9,CASSPSPGAGGLYEQYF,TGTGCCAGCAGCCCAAGTCCGGGAGCGGGAGGGCTCTACGAGCAGTACTTC
TRBJ2-3,-,-,TRBV7-9,CASTLEGATDTQYF,TGTGCCAGCACCCTGGAGGGAGCTACAGATACGCAGTATTTT
TRBJ2-7,TRBD2,-,TRBV28,CASRPRTSGRANEQYF,TGTGCCAGCAGACCGCGGACTAGCGGGAGAGCGAACGAGCAGTACTTC
TRBJ2-1,-,-,TRBV20-1,CSASSYNEQFF,TGCAGTGCCAGCTCCTACAATGAGCAGTTCTTC
TRBJ2-1,-,-,TRBV15,CATRDRDLYNEQFF,TGTGCCACCAGAGATCGGGACTTATACAATGAGCAGTTCTTC
TRBJ2-2,TRBD2,-,TRBV5-1,CASSQLAENTGELFF,TGCGCCAGCAGCCAACTAGCGGAAAACACCGGGGAGCTGTTTTTT
TRBJ1-1,-,-,TRBV7-9,CASSPMGGYTEAFF,TGTGCCAGCAGCCCTATGGGCGGGTACACTGAAGCTTTCTTT
TRBJ1-2,-,-,TRBV28,CASTSGPSETF,TGTGCCAGCACTTCGGGTCCGTCGGAGACCTTC
TRBJ2-7,-,-,TRBV28,CASTLGRSALPYEQYF,TGTGCCAGCACCTTGGGGAGGTCCGCCCTCCCTTACGAGCAGTACTTC
TRBJ2-5,-,-,TRBV12-3/TRBV12-4,CASSFSSRETQYF,TGTGCCAGCAGTTTTTCTAGCCGTGAGACCCAGTACTTC